This TCR beta chain comes out of a study of T cell responses to AZD1222 COVID-19 vaccine. The method was immunoSEQ multiplex PCR; TCRdb's version includes in-frame clones alone and lacks a portion of them. The profile covers about 260,000 clones, with over 90% appearing a single time and roughly 0.6% taken by the ten largest. The study, taken as a whole, reports: Across spike, vaccine-associated CD4 TCRs were found, dominant at 160-218 and 743-854. Possibly, clonal diversity was underestimated; donors were largely white British and included more females. Baseline seropositivity characterized only 5 or 6 AZD1222 recipients. Repertoires were collected only later (after the peak T cell response had occurred).

The CDR3 is 16 residues long. Per the germline V gene, CDR1 is MNHEY and CDR2 is SVGAGI. V was pared by 2 bases and J by 7 bases, with 15 bases between. Points on this clone: Its antigen remains unknown.

The chain recombines TRBV6-5 with TRBJ1-6, with D perhaps TRBD1 (5 bases). Sequenced here: peripheral blood, sampled on day 0 of AZD1222 vaccination. This sequence originates from an adult in good health. CDR3 residues: CASSYRDGPGNSPLHF. In DNA, the CDR3 is TGTGCCAGCAGTTACCGGGACGGCCCTGGGAATTCACCCCTCCACTTT.